This TCR beta chain was observed in a study of human T cells and chemical hapten exposure. TCRdb re-called the RACE reads with MiXCR, one entry per CDR3 protein. The profile shows 80,000 to 100,000 distinct CDR3 sequences, roughly 12% of them singletons. Trimming left V 5 bases short and J 2 bases short, with 10 bases between. CDR1 MGHDK and CDR2 SYGVNS come from the germline V gene. The CDR3 is 13 residues long. This clonotype was recorded at least ten times. The sample's time point: patch test 1, 2 weeks after DPC sensitization. As for treatment: therapeutic diphenylcyclopropenone sensitization with weekly scalp DPC.

This TCR derives from a woman aged 40 to 55 with alopecia areata. Some clones in this sample may be carry-over from other donors' samples. The sample was whole blood, taken in connection with sensitization to the hapten diphenylcyclopropenone (DPC). The J gene is TRBJ2-7, the V gene TRBV25-1; possibly TRBD1 for D (5 bases). CDR3 region: CASSPGLTYEQYF. CDR3 sequence (DNA): TGTGCCAGCAGTCCAGGGCTAACCTACGAGCAGTACTTC.